The 29 T cell receptor beta chains below all came from one sample that was sequenced in a study of blood T cell repertoires in COVID-19 (TCRdb year 2020). Library generation was performed with the immunoSEQ multiplex PCR assay. Imported from immuneACCESS, the table was reduced by TCRdb to in-frame sequences with V and J called. These copies leave out some clones; in studies compared against another copy, an unresolved V gene accounts for under half, and the cause of the remainder is not known. A total of a few hundred thousand clones appear in this sample, 75% to 90% of them only once. Around 2.2% of the sample lies in the top ten. Sequences were obtained from peripheral blood. Source of these receptors: a woman aged 50 to 60 who had recovered from COVID-19.

The chain couples TRBV19 to TRBJ2-3; 12 nucleotides agree with TRBD2. Germline lookup yields CDR1 LNHDA and CDR2 SQIVND (reference sequence). Unmatched junction bases numbered 2, after V lost 3 bases and J lost 4 bases. The CDR3 is 15 residues long. As DNA, the CDR3 is TGTGCCAGTAGTATCTCTAGCGGGGGGGCAGATACGCAGTATTTT. Its protein product is CASSISSGGADTQYF.

This rearrangement joins TRBV18 to TRBJ2-5; D unclear. V was pared by 5 bases and J by 2 bases, with 3 bases between. The CDR3 contains 11 residues. Germline loops: CDR1 KGHSH, CDR2 LQKENI. The CDR3 DNA is TGTGCCAGCTCATCTCAAGAGACCCAGTACTTC. The encoded protein is CASSSQETQYF.

The chain uses TRBV5-6 and TRBJ1-1; D may be TRBD1 (5 bases). The CDR3 is 13 residues long. Germline V gene sequence: CDR1 SGHDT, CDR2 YYEEEE. The ends were cut back, 0 bases at V and 8 bases at J, with 11 bases in the middle. The CDR3 region has the DNA TGTGCCAGCAGCTTGGCAGGTAAGGGGGAAGCTTTCTTT. Its protein product is CASSLAGKGEAFF.

About this clone: Within the sample, other DNA sequences also encode this same CDR3. The chain is built from TRBV9 and TRBJ1-3; D remains ambiguous. The CDR3 runs 14 residues. Per the germline V gene, CDR1 is SGDLS and CDR2 is YYNGEE. V was trimmed by 0 bases and J by 0 bases, leaving 4 bases between them. The CDR3 DNA reads TGTGCCAGCAGCGTAGCCAGCTCTGGAAACACCATATATTTT. The encoded protein is CASSVASSGNTIYF.

The gene calls are TRBV30 and TRBJ1-1; unclear D gene. Deletions cut 3 bases from V and 6 bases from J, with 8 bases between. CDR3 length: 11 residues. Germline V gene lookup returns CDR1 GTSNPN and CDR2 SVGIG (reference sequence). The CDR3 protein is CAWRPVAEAFF. CDR3 nucleotide sequence: TGTGCCTGGAGACCGGTGGCTGAAGCTTTCTTT.

The chain combines TRBV6-2 or TRBV6-3 with TRBJ1-5; TRBD1 agrees at 7 bases. Germline loops: CDR1 MNHEY, CDR2 SVGEGT. Trimming cost V 6 bases and J 7 bases; bases outside gene matches: 9. This CDR3 is 14 amino acids long. The CDR3 DNA sequence: TGTGCCAGCAGCCGGAGGGGGCGCGAGCAGCCCCAGCATTTT. Translating gives CASSRRGREQPQHF.

The chain recombines TRBV19 with TRBJ1-2, with 9 bases lining up with TRBD1. The CDR3 length is 12 residues. V was clipped by 5 bases and J by 13 bases; unmatched bases: 8. The germline V gene encodes CDR1 LNHDA and CDR2 SQIVND (reference sequence). The chain's CDR3 is CASSRDRALSTF. The CDR3 region has the DNA TGTGCCAGTAGTCGGGACAGGGCCCTTTCCACCTTC. The entire variable domain, with the rest obtained from reference TRBV19 and TRBJ1-2, is as follows: DGGITQSPKYLFRKEGQNVTLSCEQNLNHDAMYWYRQDPGQGLRLIYYSQIVNDFQKGDIAEGYSVSREKKESFPLTVTSAQKNPTAFYLCASSRDRALSTFGSGTRLTVV.

The J gene is TRBJ2-7, the V gene TRBV7-2; TRBD2 matches 10 bases. The CDR3 consists of 14 residues. V dropped 2 bases and J dropped 6; count of bases not matched to a gene: 4. Per germline, CDR1 SGHTA and CDR2 FQGNSA. The CDR3 nucleotides are TGTGCCAGCAGCTTAAGCAGCGGGAGGGCCGAGCAGTACTTC. As protein: CASSLSSGRAEQYF.

The table lists this clone with a count of one. The CDR3 loop is CATRTPTSGGTYNEQFF. The CDR3, as DNA: TGTGCCACCAGAACCCCGACTAGCGGGGGAACCTACAATGAGCAGTTCTTC. J is TRBJ2-1 and V is TRBV15; 12 nucleotides match TRBD2. CDR3 length: 17 residues. Germline V gene lookup returns CDR1 LNHNV and CDR2 YYDKDF (reference sequence). Trimming took 6 bases from V and 2 from J; bases not matched to a gene: 8.

To note about this clone: Distinct nucleotide sequences in the sample also encode this CDR3. V gene TRBV5-1 combines with J gene TRBJ2-5; 11 bases are a match to TRBD2. Germline V lookup: CDR1 SGHRS, CDR2 YFSETQ. The CDR3 sequence is 14 residues long. The V and J ends lost 5 bases and 5 bases, in that order; junction bases with no gene match: 5. CDR3 amino acids: CASSLAGGTETQYF. Written as DNA, the CDR3 is TGCGCCAGCAGTTTAGCGGGGGGGACTGAGACCCAGTACTTC.

This clone was counted once. This chain links TRBV11-2 with TRBJ1-5; unclear D gene. The germline V gene encodes CDR1 SGHAT and CDR2 FQNNGV. The CDR3 is 13 residues long. V was shortened by 1 base and J by 9 bases, with 10 bases between the two germline ends. The CDR3, as DNA: TGTGCCAGCAGCTTAGGGGCTGCCGCGCCCCAGCATTTT. Its protein is CASSLGAAAPQHF.

The V call is TRBV7-2, the J call TRBJ1-2, with D tentatively TRBD1 (5 bases). V gave up 5 bases and J gave up 7 bases, with 20 bases separating them. The CDR3 loop spans 15 amino acids. The germline V gene has CDR1 SGHTA and CDR2 FQGNSA. The CDR3 protein is CASSQTGGPVVGYTF. The CDR3 DNA follows: TGTGCCAGCAGCCAAACCGGGGGTCCCGTTGTTGGCTACACCTTC.

The chain uses TRBV15 and TRBJ2-7, with D possibly being TRBD2 (5 bases). V lost 4 bases and J 8 bases, leaving 12 bases between the germline ends. This CDR3 contains 12 residues. Germline CDR1 is LNHNV and CDR2 is YYDKDF (reference sequence). The DNA of the CDR3 is TGTGCCACCAGCACCGAGGGCGCCAAGCAGTACTTC. This codes for CATSTEGAKQYF.

This clone was counted many times. This sequence joins TRBV9 and TRBJ2-1; 7 bases fit TRBD2. Losses at the gene ends were 6 bases for V and 4 bases for J; bases not matched to a gene: 10. The CDR3 runs 15 residues. Germline CDR1 is SGDLS and CDR2 is YYNGEE. The CDR3 bases are TGTGCCAGCAAGGCTGGAGCGGGGCGATACAATGAGCAGTTCTTC. It is translated as CASKAGAGRYNEQFF. The full variable domain, completed using reference TRBV9 and TRBJ2-1, is DSGVTQTPKHLITATGQRVTLRCSPRSGDLSVYWYQQSLDQGLQFLIQYYNGEERAKGNILERFSAQQFPDLHSELNLSSLELGDSALYFCASKAGAGRYNEQFFGPGTRLTVL.

This rearrangement joins TRBV6-6 to TRBJ2-5; 7 positions agree with TRBD2. V trimming: 0 bases; J trimming: 5 bases; junction bases outside the gene matches: 6. The CDR3 has 15 amino acids. Germline CDR1 MNHNY, CDR2 SVGAGI (reference sequence). In DNA form, the CDR3 reads TGTGCCAGCAGTTACTCGACACTAGCGTCGGAGACCCAGTACTTC. Encoded protein: CASSYSTLASETQYF.

The rearrangement joins TRBV24-1 to TRBJ1-1, with 9 nucleotides matching TRBD1. This CDR3 has 17 residues. CDR1 is KGHDR and CDR2 is SFDVKD in the germline V gene. The junction had 7 bases not matched to a gene; V was cut back by 3 bases and J by 0 bases. CDR3 region: CATSDRRDRVLNTEAFF. CDR3 DNA: TGTGCCACCAGTGATCGCCGGGACAGGGTCTTGAACACTGAAGCTTTCTTT.

V gene TRBV6-1 combines with J gene TRBJ2-3; D is unresolved. Trimming pared 7 bases from V and 1 base from J, leaving 12 bases between. This CDR3 contains 14 residues. CDR1 MNHNS and CDR2 SASEGT come from the germline V gene. In DNA form, the CDR3 reads TGTGCCAGCACTGCCCTACGCGGCACAGATACGCAGTATTTT. Amino acid sequence: CASTALRGTDTQYF.

V and J are TRBV7-2 and TRBJ1-5; D is unresolved. This CDR3 has 15 amino acids. CDR1 is SGHTA and CDR2 is FQGNSA in the germline V gene. V was clipped by 7 bases and J by 2 bases, with 15 bases between them. This chain's CDR3 is CASTGPGSGNQPQHF. The CDR3 DNA reads as TGTGCCAGCACCGGCCCGGGGAGTGGCAATCAGCCCCAGCATTTT.

The chain uses TRBV6-5 and TRBJ2-1; D is undetermined. Germline loops: CDR1 MNHEY, CDR2 SVGAGI. Trimming removed 5 bases at V and 4 bases at J, with 9 bases between. This CDR3 has 13 amino acids. The CDR3 DNA reads TGTGCCAGCAGTCCGACACGTTACAATGAGCAGTTCTTC. Translated: CASSPTRYNEQFF.

This chain uses TRBV28 with TRBJ1-3; 10 bases line up with TRBD1. V shed 4 bases, J shed 3 bases, and the junction held 6 bases outside the gene matches. CDR3 length: 16 residues. The germline gives CDR1 MDHEN, CDR2 SYDVKM. The CDR3 DNA is TGTGCCAGCAGTTGGGACAGGGGCATGGATGGAAACACCATATATTTT. Amino acid sequence: CASSWDRGMDGNTIYF.

V is TRBV19 and J is TRBJ1-2; D is undetermined. The V gene lost 3 bases and the J gene lost 4 bases, with 12 bases spanning the gap. CDR1 and CDR2 from the germline V gene are LNHDA and SQIVND (reference sequence). The CDR3 has 14 residues. CDR3 protein: CASSMVGRSYGYTF. CDR3 sequence (DNA): TGTGCCAGTAGTATGGTTGGGAGATCCTATGGCTACACCTTC.

There are a few counts of this clone. The chain carries TRBV19 and TRBJ1-1; no reliable D call. Trimming took off 6 bases at V and 1 base at J, with 15 bases between the two ends. The CDR3 has 15 amino acids. In germline, CDR1 is LNHDA, CDR2 SQIVND (reference sequence). CDR3 region: CASSRPDTGNTEAFF. The CDR3 nucleotides are TGTGCCAGTAGCCGCCCTGACACCGGGAACACTGAAGCTTTCTTT.

This chain links TRBV19 with TRBJ1-3; no reliable D call. Germline assignment: CDR1 LNHDA and CDR2 SQIVND (reference sequence). The CDR3 runs to 13 residues. V was shortened by 8 bases and J by 0 bases, with 8 bases between the two germline ends. The CDR3 nucleotides read TGTGCCAGTTGTCTAAGCTCTGGAAACACCATATATTTT. Its translation is CASCLSSGNTIYF.

The chain is built from TRBV30 and TRBJ2-7; D not certain. CDR3 length: 11 amino acids. Trimming cost V 0 bases and J 6 bases, with 6 bases left between them. Germline CDR1 is GTSNPN and CDR2 is SVGIG (reference sequence). CDR3 amino acids: CAWSVMSEQYF. The CDR3 coding sequence is TGTGCCTGGAGTGTAATGAGCGAGCAGTACTTC. Variable domain in full (rest from reference TRBV30 and TRBJ2-7): SQTIHQWPATLVQPVGSPLSLECTVEGTSNPNLYWYRQAAGRGLQLLFYSVGIGQISSEVPQNLSASRPQDRQFILSSKKLLLSDSGFYLCAWSVMSEQYFGPGTRLTVT.

The genes are TRBV11-2 and TRBJ2-7; TRBD1 agrees at 7 bases. The germline CDR1 and CDR2 sequences are SGHAT and FQNNGV. The CDR3 runs to 15 residues. V dropped 11 bases and J dropped 4; count of bases not matched to a gene: 17. The CDR3 DNA sequence: TGTGCCGTCTCACACATCCGGGACAGTGGGTACGAGCAGTACTTC. It yields the protein CAVSHIRDSGYEQYF. Based on the CDR3 plus reference TRBV11-2 and TRBJ2-7, the full variable domain is EAGVAQSPRYKIIEKRQSVAFWCNPISGHATLYWYQQILGQGPKLLIQFQNNGVVDDSQLPKDRFSAERLKGVDSTLKIQPAKLEDSAVYLCAVSHIRDSGYEQYFGPGTRLTVT.

This chain uses TRBV11-2 with TRBJ2-1; 9 bases fit TRBD2. The CDR3 contains 15 residues. Per germline, CDR1 SGHAT and CDR2 FQNNGV. Losses at the gene ends were 3 bases for V and 7 bases for J; bases not matched to a gene: 7. CDR3 sequence (DNA): TGTGCCAGCAGCTTTACCCTAGCGGGAACAAATGAGCAGTTCTTC. It yields the protein CASSFTLAGTNEQFF.

This rearrangement joins TRBV10-3 to TRBJ2-3; no firm D call. This CDR3 region has 16 residues. Trimming took 4 bases from V and 2 from J, leaving 16 bases between them. Germline lookup yields CDR1 ENHRY and CDR2 SYGVKD. The CDR3 reads CAISGLGLRNTDTQYF. CDR3 nucleotides: TGTGCCATCAGTGGCTTAGGCTTGCGGAACACAGATACGCAGTATTTT.

The chain combines TRBV19 with TRBJ1-5, with D tentatively TRBD1 (5 bases). With 5 bases removed from V and 5 bases from J, the gap between germline ends came to 19 bases. The length of the CDR3 is 16 residues. Germline V CDR1 and CDR2: LNHDA, SQIVND (reference sequence). In nucleotides, the CDR3 is TGTGCCAGTAGTGGACGGGACGGGCGGGACCATCAGCCCCAGCATTTT. Translated, it gives CASSGRDGRDHQPQHF.

The V gene is TRBV4-3, the J gene TRBJ1-6, with 9 bases aligning to TRBD1. Per the germline V gene, CDR1 is LGHNA and CDR2 is YSLEER. The CDR3 length is 15 residues. With V trimmed by 2 bases and J by 7 bases, 3 bases remained unmatched. The CDR3 protein is CASSQQTGGNSPLHF. In nucleotides, the CDR3 is TGCGCCAGCAGCCAACAAACAGGGGGCAATTCACCCCTCCACTTT.